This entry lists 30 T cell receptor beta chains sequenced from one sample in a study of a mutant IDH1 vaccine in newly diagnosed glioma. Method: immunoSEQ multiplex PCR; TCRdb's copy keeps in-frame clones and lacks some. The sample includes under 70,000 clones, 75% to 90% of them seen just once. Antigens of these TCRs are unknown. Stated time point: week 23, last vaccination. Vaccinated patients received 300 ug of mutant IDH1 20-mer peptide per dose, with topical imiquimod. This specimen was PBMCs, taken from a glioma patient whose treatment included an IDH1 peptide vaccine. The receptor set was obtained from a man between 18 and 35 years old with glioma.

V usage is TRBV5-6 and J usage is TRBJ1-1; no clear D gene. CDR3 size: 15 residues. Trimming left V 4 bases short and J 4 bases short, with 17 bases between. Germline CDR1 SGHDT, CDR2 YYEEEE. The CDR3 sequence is CASSLFGIRSTEAFF. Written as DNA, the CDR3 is TGTGCCAGCAGCCTCTTCGGGATTAGGTCCACTGAAGCTTTCTTT.

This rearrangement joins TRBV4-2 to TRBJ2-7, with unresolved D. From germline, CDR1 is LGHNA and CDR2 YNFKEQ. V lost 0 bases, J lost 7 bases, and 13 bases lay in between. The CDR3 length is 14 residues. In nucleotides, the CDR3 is TGTGCCAGCAGCCAAGACTACACCGTGGGGGAGCAGTACTTC. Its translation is CASSQDYTVGEQYF.

In DNA form, the CDR3 reads TGTGCCAGCAGCCCGCTTAGCAATCAGCCCCAGCATTTT. As protein: CASSPLSNQPQHF. This chain joins TRBV7-9 and TRBJ1-5; no clear D. The V gene's germline CDR1 is SEHNR and CDR2 FQNEAQ (reference sequence). Trimming pared 5 bases from V and 0 bases from J, leaving 5 bases between. The length of the CDR3 is 13 residues.

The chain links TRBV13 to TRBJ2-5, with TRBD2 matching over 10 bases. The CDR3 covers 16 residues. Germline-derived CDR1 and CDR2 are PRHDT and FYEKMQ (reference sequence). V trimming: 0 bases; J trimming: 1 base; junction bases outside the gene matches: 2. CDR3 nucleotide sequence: TGTGCCAGCAGCTTAGGAGGACTAGCGGTCCAAGAGACCCAGTACTTC. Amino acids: CASSLGGLAVQETQYF.

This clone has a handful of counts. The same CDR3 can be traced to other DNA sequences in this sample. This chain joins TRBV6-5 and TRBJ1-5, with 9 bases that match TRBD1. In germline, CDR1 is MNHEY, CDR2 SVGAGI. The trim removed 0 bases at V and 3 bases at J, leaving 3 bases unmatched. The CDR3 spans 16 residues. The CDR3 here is CASSYSGTGNNQPQHF. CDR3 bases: TGTGCCAGCAGTTACTCAGGGACAGGGAACAATCAGCCCCAGCATTTT.

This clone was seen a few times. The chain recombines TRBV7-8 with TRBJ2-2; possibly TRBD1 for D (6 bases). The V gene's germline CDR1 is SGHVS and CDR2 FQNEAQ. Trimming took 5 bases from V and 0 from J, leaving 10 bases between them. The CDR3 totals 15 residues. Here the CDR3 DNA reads TGTGCCAGCAGCCGAGGACAGTCGAACACCGGGGAGCTGTTTTTT. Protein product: CASSRGQSNTGELFF.

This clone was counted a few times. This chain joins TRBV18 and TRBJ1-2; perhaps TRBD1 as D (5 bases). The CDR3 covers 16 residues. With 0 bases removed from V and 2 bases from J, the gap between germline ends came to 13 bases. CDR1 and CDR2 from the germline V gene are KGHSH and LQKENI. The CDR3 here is CASSPPLTDLNYGYTF. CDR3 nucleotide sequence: TGTGCCAGCTCACCACCGTTGACAGATCTGAACTATGGCTACACCTTC. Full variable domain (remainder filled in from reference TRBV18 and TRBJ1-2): NAGVMQNPRHLVRRRGQEARLRCSPMKGHSHVYWYRQLPEEGLKFMVYLQKENIIDESGMPKERFSAEFPKEGPSILRIQQVVRGDSAAYFCASSPPLTDLNYGYTFGSGTRLTVV.

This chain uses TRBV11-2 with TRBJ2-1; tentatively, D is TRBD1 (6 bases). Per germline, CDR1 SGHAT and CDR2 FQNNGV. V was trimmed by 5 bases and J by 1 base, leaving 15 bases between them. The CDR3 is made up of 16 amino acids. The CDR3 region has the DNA TGTGCCAGCAGCAAGAGCAGGGGAAGGTCCTACAATGAGCAGTTCTTC. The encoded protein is CASSKSRGRSYNEQFF.

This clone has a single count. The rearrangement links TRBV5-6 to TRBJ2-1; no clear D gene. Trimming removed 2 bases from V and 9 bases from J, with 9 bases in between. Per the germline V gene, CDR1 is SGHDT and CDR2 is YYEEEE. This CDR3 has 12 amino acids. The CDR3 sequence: CASSFPVGEQFF. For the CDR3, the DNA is TGTGCCAGCAGCTTCCCGGTGGGTGAGCAGTTCTTC.

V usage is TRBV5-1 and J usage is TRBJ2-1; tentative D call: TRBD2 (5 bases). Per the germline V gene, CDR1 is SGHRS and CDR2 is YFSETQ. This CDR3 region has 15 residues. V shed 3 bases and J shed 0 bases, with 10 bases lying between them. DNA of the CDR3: TGCGCCAGCAGCTCTCGGGCGGGCTCCTACAATGAGCAGTTCTTC. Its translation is CASSSRAGSYNEQFF.

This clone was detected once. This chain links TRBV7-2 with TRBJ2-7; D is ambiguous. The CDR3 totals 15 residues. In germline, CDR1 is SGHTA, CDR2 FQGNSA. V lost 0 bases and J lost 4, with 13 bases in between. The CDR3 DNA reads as TGTGCCAGCAGCTTAGCCCTGAGACTTGGATACGAGCAGTACTTC. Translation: CASSLALRLGYEQYF. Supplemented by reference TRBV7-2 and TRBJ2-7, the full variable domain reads GAGVSQSPSNKVTEKGKDVELRCDPISGHTALYWYRQSLGQGLEFLIYFQGNSAPDKSGLPSDRFSAERTGGSVSTLTIQRTQQEDSAVYLCASSLALRLGYEQYFGPGTRLTVT.

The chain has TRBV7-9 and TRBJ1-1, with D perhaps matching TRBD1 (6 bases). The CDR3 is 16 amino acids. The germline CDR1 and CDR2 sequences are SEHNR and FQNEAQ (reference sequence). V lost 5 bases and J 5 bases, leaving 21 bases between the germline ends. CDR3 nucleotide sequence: TGTGCCAGCAGCAGTCACTGGGGGGCGGTGGGGACTGAAGCTTTCTTT. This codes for CASSSHWGAVGTEAFF.

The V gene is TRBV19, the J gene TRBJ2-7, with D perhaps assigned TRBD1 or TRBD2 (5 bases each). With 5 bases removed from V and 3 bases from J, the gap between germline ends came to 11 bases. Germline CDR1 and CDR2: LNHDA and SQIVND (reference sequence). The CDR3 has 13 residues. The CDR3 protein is CASSAGANYEQYF. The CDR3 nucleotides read TGTGCCAGTAGTGCCGGGGCAAACTACGAGCAGTACTTC.

The DNA of the CDR3 is TGCAGCGGCGAGCGGGGCTACAATGAGCAGTTCTTC. It encodes CSGERGYNEQFF. The rearrangement uses TRBV29-1 and TRBJ2-1; 7 bases line up with TRBD2. The germline V gene encodes CDR1 SQVTM and CDR2 ANQGSEA. V lost 7 bases, J lost 3 bases, and 3 bases stayed unmatched. The CDR3 has 12 amino acids.

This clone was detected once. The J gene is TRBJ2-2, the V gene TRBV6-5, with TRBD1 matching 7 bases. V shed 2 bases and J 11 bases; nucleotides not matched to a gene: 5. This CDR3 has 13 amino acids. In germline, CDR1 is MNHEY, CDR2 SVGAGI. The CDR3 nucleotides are TGTGCCAGCAGTTACGCCACAGGGGCTGAGCTGTTTTTT. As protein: CASSYATGAELFF.

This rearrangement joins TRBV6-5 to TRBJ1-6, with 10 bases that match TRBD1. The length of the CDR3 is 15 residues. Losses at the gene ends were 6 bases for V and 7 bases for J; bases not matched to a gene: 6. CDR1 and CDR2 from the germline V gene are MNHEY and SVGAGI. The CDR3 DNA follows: TGTGCCAGCAGGGAGACAGGGGGCTTGAATTCACCCCTCCACTTT. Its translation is CASRETGGLNSPLHF.

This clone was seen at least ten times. The CDR3 DNA reads TGTGCCAGCAGCTCCCAGCGGGCTAGCACAGATACGCAGTATTTT. This translates into CASSSQRASTDTQYF. The rearrangement joins TRBV7-9 to TRBJ2-3; tentative D call: TRBD2 (6 bases). The V gene's germline CDR1 is SEHNR and CDR2 FQNEAQ (reference sequence). Trimming pared 4 bases from V and 0 bases from J, leaving 11 bases between. The CDR3 loop spans 15 amino acids.

The CDR3 sequence: CASSPSSRGQGRRFYGYTF. In DNA form, the CDR3 reads TGTGCCAGCAGCCCGTCCTCAAGGGGACAGGGGAGACGGTTCTATGGCTACACCTTC. The genes are TRBV7-9 and TRBJ1-2; 10 bases agree with TRBD1. CDR3 length: 19 amino acids. CDR1 and CDR2 from the germline V gene are SEHNR and FQNEAQ (reference sequence). Unmatched junction bases numbered 19, after V lost 5 bases and J lost 4 bases. The variable domain in full, completed from reference TRBV7-9 and TRBJ1-2, reads DTGVSQNPRHKITKRGQNVTFRCDPISEHNRLYWYRQTLGQGPEFLTYFQNEAQLEKSRLLSDRFSAERPKGSFSTLEIQRTEQGDSAMYLCASSPSSRGQGRRFYGYTFGSGTRLTVV.

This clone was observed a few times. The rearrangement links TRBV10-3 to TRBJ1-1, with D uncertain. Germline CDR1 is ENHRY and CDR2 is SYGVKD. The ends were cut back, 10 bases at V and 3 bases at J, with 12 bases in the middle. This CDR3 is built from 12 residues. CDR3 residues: CATAPTDTEAFF. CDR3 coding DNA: TGTGCCACCGCGCCAACGGACACTGAAGCTTTCTTT.

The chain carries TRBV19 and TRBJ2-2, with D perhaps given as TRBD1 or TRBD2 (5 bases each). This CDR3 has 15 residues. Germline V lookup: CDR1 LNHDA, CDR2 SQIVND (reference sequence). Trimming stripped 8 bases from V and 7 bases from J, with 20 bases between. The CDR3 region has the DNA TGTGCCAGTGGGGTCTCGGGGCTTGAGTACGGGGAGCTGTTTTTT. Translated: CASGVSGLEYGELFF.

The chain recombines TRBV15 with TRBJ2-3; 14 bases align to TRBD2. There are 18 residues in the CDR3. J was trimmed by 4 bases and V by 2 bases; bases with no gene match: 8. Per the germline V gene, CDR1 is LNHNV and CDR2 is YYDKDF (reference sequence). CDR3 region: CATSRPRRLAGGPDTQYF. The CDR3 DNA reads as TGTGCCACCAGCAGACCTCGCAGACTAGCGGGAGGGCCAGATACGCAGTATTTT. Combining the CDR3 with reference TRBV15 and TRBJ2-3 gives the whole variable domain DAMVIQNPRYQVTQFGKPVTLSCSQTLNHNVMYWYQQKSSQAPKLLFHYYDKDFNNEADTPDNFQSRRPNTSFCFLDIRSPGLGDTAMYLCATSRPRRLAGGPDTQYFGPGTRLTVL.

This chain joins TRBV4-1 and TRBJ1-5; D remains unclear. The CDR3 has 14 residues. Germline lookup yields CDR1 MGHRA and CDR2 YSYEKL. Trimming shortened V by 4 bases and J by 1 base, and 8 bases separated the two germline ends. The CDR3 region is CASSRTDSNQPQHF. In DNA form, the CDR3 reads TGCGCCAGCAGCCGGACGGACAGCAATCAGCCCCAGCATTTT.

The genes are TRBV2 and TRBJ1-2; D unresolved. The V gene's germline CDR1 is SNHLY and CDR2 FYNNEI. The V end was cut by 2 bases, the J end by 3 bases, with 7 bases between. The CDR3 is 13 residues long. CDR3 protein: CASSENSYYGYTF. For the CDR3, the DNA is TGTGCCAGCAGTGAAAACAGCTACTATGGCTACACCTTC.

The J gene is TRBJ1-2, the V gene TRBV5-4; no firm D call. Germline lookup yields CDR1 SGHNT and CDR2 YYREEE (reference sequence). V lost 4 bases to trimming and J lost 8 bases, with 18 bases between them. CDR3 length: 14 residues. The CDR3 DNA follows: TGTGCCAGCAGCCCCCCCGGCAGTCCGAGGGGCTACACCTTC. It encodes CASSPPGSPRGYTF.

For the CDR3, the DNA is TGTGCCAGCAGCTTAACACCCGCCAGGGGAGTTTCTGAAGCTTTCTTT. As protein: CASSLTPARGVSEAFF. The chain combines TRBV7-2 with TRBJ1-1; a weak D match, TRBD1 (6 bases). The CDR3 runs 16 residues. The ends were cut back, 2 bases at V and 6 bases at J, with 19 bases in the middle. In germline, CDR1 is SGHTA, CDR2 FQGNSA.

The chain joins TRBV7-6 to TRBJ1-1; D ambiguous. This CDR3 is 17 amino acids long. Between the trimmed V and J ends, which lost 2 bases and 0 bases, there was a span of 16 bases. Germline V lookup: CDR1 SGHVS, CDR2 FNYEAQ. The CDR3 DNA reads TGTGCCAGCAGCTTATCGCCCGGCAGGCCTCTGAACACTGAAGCTTTCTTT. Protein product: CASSLSPGRPLNTEAFF. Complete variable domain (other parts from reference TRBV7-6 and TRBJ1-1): GAGVSQSPRYKVTKRGQDVALRCDPISGHVSLYWYRQALGQGPEFLTYFNYEAQQDKSGLPNDRFSAERPEGSISTLTIQRTEQRDSAMYRCASSLSPGRPLNTEAFFGQGTRLTVV.

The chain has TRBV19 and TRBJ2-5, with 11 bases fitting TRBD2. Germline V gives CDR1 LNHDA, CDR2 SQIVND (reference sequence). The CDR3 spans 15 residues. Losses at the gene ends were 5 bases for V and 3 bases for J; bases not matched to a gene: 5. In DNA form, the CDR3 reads TGTGCCAGTAGTTCGACTAGCGGGGCCAAAGAGACCCAGTACTTC. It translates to CASSSTSGAKETQYF.

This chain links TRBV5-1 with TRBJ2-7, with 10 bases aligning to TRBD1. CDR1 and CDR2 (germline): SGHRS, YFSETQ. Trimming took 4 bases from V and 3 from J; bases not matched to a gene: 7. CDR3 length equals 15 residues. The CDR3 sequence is CASSTTGTGVYEQYF. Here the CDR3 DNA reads TGCGCCAGCAGCACTACCGGGACAGGGGTCTACGAGCAGTACTTC. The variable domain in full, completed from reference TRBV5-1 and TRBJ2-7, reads KAGVTQTPRYLIKTRGQQVTLSCSPISGHRSVSWYQQTPGQGLQFLFEYFSETQRNKGNFPGRFSGRQFSNSRSEMNVSTLELGDSALYLCASSTTGTGVYEQYFGPGTRLTVT.

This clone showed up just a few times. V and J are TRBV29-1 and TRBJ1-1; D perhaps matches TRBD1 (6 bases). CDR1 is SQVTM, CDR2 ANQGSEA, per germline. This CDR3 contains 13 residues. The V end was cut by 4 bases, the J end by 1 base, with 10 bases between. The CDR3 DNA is TGCAGCGTTGCTTTGGGGGCGAACACTGAAGCTTTCTTT. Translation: CSVALGANTEAFF. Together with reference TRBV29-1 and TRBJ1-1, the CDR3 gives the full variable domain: SAVISQKPSRDICQRGTSLTIQCQVDSQVTMMFWYRQQPGQSLTLIATANQGSEATYESGFVIDKFPISRPNLTFSTLTVSNMSPEDSSIYLCSVALGANTEAFFGQGTRLTVV.

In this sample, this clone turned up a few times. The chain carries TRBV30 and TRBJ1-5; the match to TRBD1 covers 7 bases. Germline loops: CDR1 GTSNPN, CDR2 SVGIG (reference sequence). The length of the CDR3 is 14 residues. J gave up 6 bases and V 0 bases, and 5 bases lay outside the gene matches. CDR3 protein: CAWSVARGSQPQHF. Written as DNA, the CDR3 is TGTGCCTGGAGTGTTGCCAGGGGGAGTCAGCCCCAGCATTTT.